Described below is a single T cell receptor beta chain sequence and its context. What it recognizes is unknown. Time point meaning: pre-sensitization, week 0. Treatment denoted: therapeutic diphenylcyclopropenone sensitization with weekly scalp DPC. The record originates from a study of human T cells and chemical hapten exposure. The study's findings and limits: Expanded TCRs showed more large CDR3 clusters than pre-sensitization or healthy control sets.

This CDR3 comprises 19 residues. TCRdb ran MiXCR on the RACE reads and lists one entry per CDR3 protein. This sample has over 300,000 distinct CDR3 sequences, with around 5.5% found just once. The genes are TRBV21-1 and TRBJ2-1; the D segment call TRBD1 is taken from the table without a DNA check. TRBV21-1 is a pseudogene locus. This sample comprised whole blood, obtained in connection with sensitization to the hapten diphenylcyclopropenone (DPC). The TCR sequence derives from a woman between 50 and 59 years old with alopecia areata. Some clones in this sample may be carry-over from other donors' samples. In nucleotides, the CDR3 is TGTGCCAGCAGCAAAAAAGGGGGCTTGCATGAGGGGTCCTACAATGAGCAGTTCTTC. This codes for CASSKKGGLHEGSYNEQFF.